This TCR beta chain comes out of a study of blood T cell repertoires in COVID-19. The repertoire was sequenced with immunoSEQ multiplex PCR; TCRdb's copy has only in-frame clones and lacks some. The sample has around 210,000 clones; just over 85% are singletons. V lost 0 bases to trimming and J lost 8 bases, with 7 bases between them. The CDR3 extends over 13 amino acids. Germline V gives CDR1 KGHSY, CDR2 FQNENV. Sequenced: peripheral blood. This receptor was taken from a man aged 18 to 30 with active or convalescent COVID-19. The chain employs TRBV16 and TRBJ1-4; D gene ambiguous. CDR3 in DNA: TGTGCCAGCAGCCAATCCGACACGGAAAAACTGTTTTTT. Amino acid sequence: CASSQSDTEKLFF.